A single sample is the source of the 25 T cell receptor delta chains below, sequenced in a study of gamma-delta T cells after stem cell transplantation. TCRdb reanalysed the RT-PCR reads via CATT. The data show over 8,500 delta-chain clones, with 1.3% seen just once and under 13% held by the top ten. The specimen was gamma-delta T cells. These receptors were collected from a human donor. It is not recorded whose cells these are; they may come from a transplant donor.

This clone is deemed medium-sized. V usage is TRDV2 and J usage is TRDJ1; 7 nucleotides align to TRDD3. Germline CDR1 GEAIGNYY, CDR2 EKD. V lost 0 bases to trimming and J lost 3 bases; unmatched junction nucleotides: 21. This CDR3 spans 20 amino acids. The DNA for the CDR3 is TGTGCCTGTGACACCGTATCCTCCCCTGGGGGTCCTAGGGACGCCGATAAACTCATCTTT. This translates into CACDTVSSPGGPRDADKLIF.

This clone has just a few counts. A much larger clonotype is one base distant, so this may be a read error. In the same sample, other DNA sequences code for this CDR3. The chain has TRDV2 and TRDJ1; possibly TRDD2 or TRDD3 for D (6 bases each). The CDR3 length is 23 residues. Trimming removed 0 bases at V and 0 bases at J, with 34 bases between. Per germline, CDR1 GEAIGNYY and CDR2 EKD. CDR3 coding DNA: TGTGCCTGTGACACCGTAAGTCCTACGATGAGTGGGGGGGACAACCAGTACACCGATAAACTCATCTTT. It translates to CACDTVSPTMSGGDNQYTDKLIF.

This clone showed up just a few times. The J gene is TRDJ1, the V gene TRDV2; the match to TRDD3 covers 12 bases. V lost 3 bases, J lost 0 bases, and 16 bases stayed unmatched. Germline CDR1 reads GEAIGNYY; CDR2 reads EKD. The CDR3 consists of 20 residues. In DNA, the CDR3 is TGTGCCTGTGACCCCTTAGTACTGGGGGATACAAAAGGGCACACCGATAAACTCATCTTT. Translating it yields CACDPLVLGDTKGHTDKLIF.

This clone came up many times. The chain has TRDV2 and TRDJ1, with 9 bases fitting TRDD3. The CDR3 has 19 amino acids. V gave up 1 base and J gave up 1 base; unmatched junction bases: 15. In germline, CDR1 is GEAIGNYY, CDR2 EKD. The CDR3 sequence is CACDTVHGGYRGSTDKLIF. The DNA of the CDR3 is TGTGCCTGTGACACAGTGCACGGGGGATACCGAGGGTCCACCGATAAACTCATCTTT.

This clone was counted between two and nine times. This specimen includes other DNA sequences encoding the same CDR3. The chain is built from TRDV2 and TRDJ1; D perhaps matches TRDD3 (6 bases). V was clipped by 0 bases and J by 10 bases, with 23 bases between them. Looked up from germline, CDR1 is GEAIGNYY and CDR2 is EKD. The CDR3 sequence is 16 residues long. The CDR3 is CACDTVGGKSGPGLIF. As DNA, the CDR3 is TGTGCCTGTGACACCGTTGGGGGGAAAAGCGGACCTGGACTCATCTTT.

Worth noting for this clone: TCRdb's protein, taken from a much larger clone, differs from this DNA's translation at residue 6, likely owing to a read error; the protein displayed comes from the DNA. The CDR3 region is CACETRVLGDAKYTDKLIF. In DNA, the CDR3 is TGTGCCTGTGAGACTCGTGTACTGGGGGACGCAAAGTACACCGATAAACTCATCTTT. This sequence joins TRDV2 and TRDJ1; 9 bases fit TRDD3. Losses at the gene ends were 4 bases for V and 0 bases for J; bases not matched to a gene: 17. The CDR3 has 19 amino acids. Germline V gene data show CDR1 as GEAIGNYY and CDR2 as EKD.

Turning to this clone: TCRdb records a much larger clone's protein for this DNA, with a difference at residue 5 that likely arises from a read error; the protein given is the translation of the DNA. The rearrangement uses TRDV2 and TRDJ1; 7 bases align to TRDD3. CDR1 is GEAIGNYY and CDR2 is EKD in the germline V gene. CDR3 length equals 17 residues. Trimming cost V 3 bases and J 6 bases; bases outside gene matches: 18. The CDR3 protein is CACDAVWRTGAGNKLIF. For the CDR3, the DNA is TGTGCCTGTGACGCCGTGTGGCGTACTGGGGCAGGGAATAAACTCATCTTT.

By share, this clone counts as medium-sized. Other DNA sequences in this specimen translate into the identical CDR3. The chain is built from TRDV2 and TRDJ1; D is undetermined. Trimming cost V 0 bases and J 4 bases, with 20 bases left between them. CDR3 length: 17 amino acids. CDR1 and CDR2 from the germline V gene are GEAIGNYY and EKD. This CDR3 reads CACDTAEKASRGDKLIF. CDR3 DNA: TGTGCCTGTGACACCGCCGAAAAGGCCTCTCGAGGCGATAAACTCATCTTT.

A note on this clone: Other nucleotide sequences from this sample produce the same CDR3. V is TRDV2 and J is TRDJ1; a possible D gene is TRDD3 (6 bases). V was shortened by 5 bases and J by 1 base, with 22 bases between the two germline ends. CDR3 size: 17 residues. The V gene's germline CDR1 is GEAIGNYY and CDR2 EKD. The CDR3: CACAPLMGDTRTDKLIF. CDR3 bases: TGTGCCTGTGCCCCTTTGATGGGTGATACGCGCACCGATAAACTCATCTTT.

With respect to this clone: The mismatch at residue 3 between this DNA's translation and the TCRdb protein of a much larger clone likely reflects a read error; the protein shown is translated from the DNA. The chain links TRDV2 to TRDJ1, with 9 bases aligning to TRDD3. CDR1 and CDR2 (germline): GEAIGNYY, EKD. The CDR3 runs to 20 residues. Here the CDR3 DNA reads TGTGCCCGTGACACCGTTCGTCTGGGGGATCCAAGGAGGTACACCGATAAACTCATCTTT. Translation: CARDTVRLGDPRRYTDKLIF.

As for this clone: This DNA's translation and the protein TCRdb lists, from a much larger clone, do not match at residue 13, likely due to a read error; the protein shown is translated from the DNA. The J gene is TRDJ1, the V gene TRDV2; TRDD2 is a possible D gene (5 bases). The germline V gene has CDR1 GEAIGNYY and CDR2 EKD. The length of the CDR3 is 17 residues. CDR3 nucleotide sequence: TGTGCCTGTGACACCCACTTCTTCCAGGGCGCTACCGGTAAACTCATCTTT. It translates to CACDTHFFQGATGKLIF.

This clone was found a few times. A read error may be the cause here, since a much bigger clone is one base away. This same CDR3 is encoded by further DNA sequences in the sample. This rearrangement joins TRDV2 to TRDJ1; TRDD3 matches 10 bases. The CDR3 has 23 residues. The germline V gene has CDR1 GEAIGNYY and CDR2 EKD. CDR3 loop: CACDTVATSWGIAPGNITDKLIF. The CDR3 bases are TGCGCCTGTGACACGGTGGCCACATCCTGGGGGATAGCCCCTGGGAATATCACCGATAAACTCATCTTT.

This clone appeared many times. The CDR3 protein is CACDTVHLLGDSKFKGGKLIF. The CDR3 nucleotides read TGTGCCTGTGACACCGTACATTTACTGGGGGATAGTAAATTCAAAGGCGGTAAACTCATCTTT. V gene TRDV2 combines with J gene TRDJ1; 11 bases align to TRDD3. In germline, CDR1 is GEAIGNYY, CDR2 EKD. V dropped 0 bases and J dropped 7; count of bases not matched to a gene: 24. CDR3 size: 21 residues.

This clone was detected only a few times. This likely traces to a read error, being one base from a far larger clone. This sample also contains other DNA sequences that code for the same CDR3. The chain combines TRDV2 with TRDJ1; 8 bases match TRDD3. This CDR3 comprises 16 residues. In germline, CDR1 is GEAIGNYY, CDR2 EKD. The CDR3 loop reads CACDSMGDGHTDKLIF. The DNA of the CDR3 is TGTGCCTGTGACAGTATGGGGGATGGTCACACCGATAAACTTATCTTT.

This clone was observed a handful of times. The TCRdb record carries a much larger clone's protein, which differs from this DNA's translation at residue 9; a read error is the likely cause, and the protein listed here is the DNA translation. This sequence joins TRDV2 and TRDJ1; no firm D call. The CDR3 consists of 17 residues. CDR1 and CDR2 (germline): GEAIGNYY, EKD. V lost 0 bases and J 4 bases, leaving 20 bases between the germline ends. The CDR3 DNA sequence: TGTGCCTGTGACACCGTAGTTACTGAGGGTAGCTTCGATAAACTCATCTTT. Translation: CACDTVVTEGSFDKLIF.

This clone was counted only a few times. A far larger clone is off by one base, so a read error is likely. In DNA, the CDR3 is TGTGCCTGTGGCTCCGTTACCTACACCGATAAACTCATCTTT. It is translated as CACGSVTYTDKLIF. V gene TRDV2 combines with J gene TRDJ1; D call uncertain. Trimming took 5 bases from V and 0 from J, leaving 12 bases between them. CDR1 and CDR2 from the germline V gene are GEAIGNYY and EKD. This CDR3 contains 14 residues.

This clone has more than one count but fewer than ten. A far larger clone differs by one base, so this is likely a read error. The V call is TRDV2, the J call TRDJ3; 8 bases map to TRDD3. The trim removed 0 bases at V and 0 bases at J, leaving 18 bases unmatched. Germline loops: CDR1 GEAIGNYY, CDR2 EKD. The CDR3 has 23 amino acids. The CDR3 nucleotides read TGTGCCTGTGACACCGTACGCTACGCTACTGGGGGGGGCAGCTCCTGGGACACCCGACAGATGTTTTTC. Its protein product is CACDTVRYATGGGSSWDTRQMFF.

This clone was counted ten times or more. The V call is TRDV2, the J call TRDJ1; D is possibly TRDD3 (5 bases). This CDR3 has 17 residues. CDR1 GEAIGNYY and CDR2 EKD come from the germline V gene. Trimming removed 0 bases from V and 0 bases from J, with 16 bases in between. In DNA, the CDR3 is TGTGCCTGTGACACCCCTTTCACTAAGGGGGACACCGATAAACTCATCTTT. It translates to CACDTPFTKGDTDKLIF.

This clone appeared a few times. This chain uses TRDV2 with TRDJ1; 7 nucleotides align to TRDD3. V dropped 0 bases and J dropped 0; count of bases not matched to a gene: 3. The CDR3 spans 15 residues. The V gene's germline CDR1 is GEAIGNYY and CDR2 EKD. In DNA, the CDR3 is TGTGCCTGTGACACCGTGGGGGAAGACACCGATAAACTCATCTTT. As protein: CACDTVGEDTDKLIF.

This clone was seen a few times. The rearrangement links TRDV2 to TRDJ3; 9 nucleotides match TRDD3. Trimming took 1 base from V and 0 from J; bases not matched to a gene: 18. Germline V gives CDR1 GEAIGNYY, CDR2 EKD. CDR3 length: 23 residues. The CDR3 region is CACDTILRGPGDTLSWDTRQMFF. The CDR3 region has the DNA TGTGCCTGTGACACTATCCTACGAGGTCCGGGGGATACCCTCTCCTGGGACACCCGACAGATGTTTTTC.

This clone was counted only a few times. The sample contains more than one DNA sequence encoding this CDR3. The CDR3 bases are TGTGCCTGTGACACGGTACTGGAAAGGTACACCGATAAACTCATCTTT. Protein sequence: CACDTVLERYTDKLIF. V and J are TRDV2 and TRDJ1, with TRDD3 as a possible D gene (5 bases). The CDR3 runs 16 residues. V was pared by 1 base and J by 0 bases, with 14 bases between. Looked up from germline, CDR1 is GEAIGNYY and CDR2 is EKD.

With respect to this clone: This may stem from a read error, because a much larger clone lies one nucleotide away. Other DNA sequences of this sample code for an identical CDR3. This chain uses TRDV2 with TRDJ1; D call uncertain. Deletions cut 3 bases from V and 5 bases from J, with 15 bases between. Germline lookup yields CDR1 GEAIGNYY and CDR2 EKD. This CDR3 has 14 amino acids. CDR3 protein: CACDQVQGPDKLIF. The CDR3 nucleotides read TGTGCCTGTGACCAAGTTCAGGGTCCTGATAAACTCATCTTT.

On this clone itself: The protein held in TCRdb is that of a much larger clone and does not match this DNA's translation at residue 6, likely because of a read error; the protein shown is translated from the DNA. The CDR3 DNA is TGTGCCTGTGACACCGGGGGTACTGGGGGATACACCGATAAACTCATCTTT. Its protein is CACDTGGTGGYTDKLIF. This chain uses TRDV2 with TRDJ1; 10 bases fit TRDD3. Germline CDR1 and CDR2: GEAIGNYY and EKD. This CDR3 comprises 17 residues. J gave up 0 bases and V 0 bases, and 6 bases lay outside the gene matches.

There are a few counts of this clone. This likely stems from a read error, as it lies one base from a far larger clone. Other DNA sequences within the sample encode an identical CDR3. CDR3 sequence reads: CACDPVLGDTLLIF. In DNA form, the CDR3 reads TGTGCCTGTGACCCAGTACTGGGGGATACGCTCCTCATCTTT. The chain employs TRDV2 and TRDJ1; 13 nucleotides agree with TRDD3. CDR1 is GEAIGNYY and CDR2 is EKD in the germline V gene. The CDR3 loop spans 14 amino acids. V trimming: 3 bases; J trimming: 11 bases; junction bases outside the gene matches: 8.

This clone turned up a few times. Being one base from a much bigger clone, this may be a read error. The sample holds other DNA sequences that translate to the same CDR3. For the CDR3, the DNA is TGCGCCTGTTTCAATGTCGCCACTGGGGGATACACCGATCCTAAACTCATCTTT. Translating it yields CACFNVATGGYTDPKLIF. The rearrangement links TRDV2 to TRDJ1, with 12 bases matching TRDD3. CDR1 is GEAIGNYY, CDR2 EKD, per germline. The CDR3 totals 18 residues.